This T cell receptor (beta chain) was identified during a study of shared clonotypes between healthy human individuals. Naive CD8 populations comprised CD45RO-negative cells positively selected for CCR7, excluding terminally differentiated effector memory CD45RA+ cells. Trimming shortened V by 1 base and J by 0 bases, and 10 bases separated the two germline ends. The CDR3 runs 16 residues. The V gene's germline CDR1 is LGHNA and CDR2 YNFKEQ. The table came from immunoSEQ multiplex PCR; TCRdb's copy has only in-frame clones and leaves some out. The table has around 560,000 clones, 90% to 95% seen once.

The chain is built from TRBV4-2 and TRBJ2-1; possibly TRBD2 for D (6 bases). Input material: naive CD8+ T cells sorted from blood. The TCR originated in a woman in her thirties in good health. The CDR3 loop is CASSQAIAASYNEQFF. CDR3 nucleotide sequence: TGTGCCAGCAGCCAAGCAATAGCGGCCTCCTACAATGAGCAGTTCTTC.